This note documents a single TCR beta chain sequence. The germline CDR1 and CDR2 sequences are LNHDA and SQIVND (reference sequence). V lost 5 bases and J 3 bases, leaving 11 bases between the germline ends. CDR3 length: 14 residues. Method: immunoSEQ multiplex PCR; TCRdb's copy keeps in-frame clones and lacks some. Of approximately 65,000 clones listed, around 93% are singletons. These data originate in a study of T cell changes during pregnancy in multiple sclerosis. This clonotype was obtained from a female donor with multiple sclerosis, enrolled in a pregnancy study. V and J are TRBV19 and TRBJ2-1, with a tentative D call TRBD1 (6 bases). The sequencing used CD4+ T cells from peripheral blood mononuclear cells, collected in the first trimester of pregnancy. The CDR3 DNA follows: TGTGCCAGTAGTTTCTGGACAGACTACAATGAGCAGTTCTTC. Protein product: CASSFWTDYNEQFF.